This T cell receptor (beta chain) was sequenced for a study of control samples from healthy donors and cancer patients. This clone appeared a few times. Here immunoSEQ multiplex PCR was the method, and the copy in TCRdb shows in-frame clones only, minus some. The repertoire holds approximately 150,000 clones, with approximately 93% as singletons. The V end lost 5 bases, the J end lost 10 bases, and 14 bases lay between the germline ends. CDR3 length: 12 residues. The source of this sequence is a man between 18 and 35 years old in good health. The sample taken for sequencing was blood. This chain connects TRBV12-3 or TRBV12-4 to TRBJ1-1; D call uncertain. Here the CDR3 reads CASSNRKSLAFF. For the CDR3, the DNA is TGTGCCAGCAGTAACCGCAAGAGTTTAGCTTTCTTT.